The 25 T cell receptor beta chains given below trace back to one sample, sequenced in a study of shared clonotypes between healthy human individuals. Produced via immunoSEQ multiplex PCR; TCRdb's table is partial and in-frame only. The table shows millions of clones, with roughly 96% occurring only once. The sequenced sample was naive CD4+ T cells sorted from blood. Subset: CD45RA+ positively selected. Receptor source: a young man in good health.

The rearrangement uses TRBV5-1 and TRBJ2-3; 9 bases map to TRBD1. CDR3 size: 13 residues. With 5 bases clipped from V and 5 bases from J, the junction kept 3 bases outside the gene matches. In germline, CDR1 is SGHRS, CDR2 YFSETQ. For the CDR3, the DNA is TGCGCCAGCAGGGGACAGGGAAAAGATACGCAGTATTTT. It translates to CASRGQGKDTQYF.

This chain links TRBV23-1 with TRBJ2-1; 14 nucleotides agree with TRBD2. TRBV23-1 is identified as an open reading frame with a role that is uncertain. The CDR3 contains 18 residues. V lost 4 bases and J lost 5; bases outside the gene matches: 10. CDR3 sequence: CASSLGTSGSGGHNEQFF. DNA for the CDR3: TGCGCCAGCAGTCTTGGGACTAGCGGGAGTGGGGGTCACAATGAGCAGTTCTTC.

V and J are TRBV15 and TRBJ1-2; the D gene is possibly TRBD1 (5 bases). Germline lookup yields CDR1 LNHNV and CDR2 YYDKDF (reference sequence). V was clipped by 4 bases and J by 8 bases, with 17 bases between them. The CDR3 loop spans 14 amino acids. CDR3 loop: CATSTRDRNLGYTF. DNA for the CDR3: TGTGCCACCAGCACCCGGGACCGGAATTTGGGCTACACCTTC.

V and J are TRBV6-1 and TRBJ1-5, with D perhaps TRBD1 (5 bases). Germline V gene data show CDR1 as MNHNS and CDR2 as SASEGT. The CDR3 extends over 15 amino acids. V lost 10 bases, J lost 7 bases, and 23 bases lay in between. The CDR3 reads CAIGEPSRARQPQHF. DNA for the CDR3: TGTGCCATCGGCGAACCGAGCAGGGCGAGGCAGCCCCAGCATTTT.

On this clone itself: Within the sample, other DNA sequences also encode this same CDR3. The rearrangement uses TRBV5-1 and TRBJ1-6; no clear D gene. The CDR3 contains 14 residues. The V gene lost 2 bases and the J gene lost 7 bases, with 10 bases spanning the gap. CDR1 is SGHRS, CDR2 YFSETQ, per germline. CDR3 in DNA: TGCGCCAGCAGCTTAGCCCCGGGGAATTCACCCCTCCACTTT. Amino acid sequence: CASSLAPGNSPLHF.

The chain uses TRBV9 and TRBJ1-3; TRBD1 matches at 8 bases. CDR1 SGDLS and CDR2 YYNGEE come from the germline V gene. Unmatched junction bases numbered 15, after V lost 4 bases and J lost 0 bases. CDR3 length: 19 residues. The CDR3 bases are TGTGCCAGCAGCACTAGTAGTGGACAGGGTCAACTCTCTGGAAACACCATATATTTT. As protein: CASSTSSGQGQLSGNTIYF.

This clone appeared once. The chain carries TRBV4-3 and TRBJ2-2; no definite D call. Germline V gene sequence: CDR1 LGHNA, CDR2 YSLEER. CDR3 length: 15 amino acids. V was cut by 1 base and J by 2 bases, with 8 bases left in between. In DNA form, the CDR3 reads TGCGCCAGCAGCCAAGCAGCCTTCAACACCGGGGAGCTGTTTTTT. Its protein is CASSQAAFNTGELFF.

The sample holds many counts of this clone. The same CDR3 can be traced to other DNA sequences in this sample. CDR3 protein: CAWSPQMGGELFF. The DNA of the CDR3 is TGTGCCTGGAGTCCACAGATGGGCGGGGAGCTGTTTTTT. J is TRBJ2-2 and V is TRBV30; D ambiguous. V gave up 2 bases and J gave up 7 bases, with 11 bases separating them. Germline V gene sequence: CDR1 GTSNPN, CDR2 SVGIG (reference sequence). The CDR3 spans 13 residues.

The chain couples TRBV6-5 to TRBJ1-5; no reliable D call. There are 14 residues in the CDR3. Germline CDR1 and CDR2: MNHEY and SVGAGI. The ends were cut back, 5 bases at V and 0 bases at J, with 8 bases in the middle. CDR3 region: CASSAGRSNQPQHF. The DNA of the CDR3 is TGTGCCAGCAGTGCCGGTCGTAGCAATCAGCCCCAGCATTTT.

The chain has TRBV10-3 and TRBJ2-7; tentative D call: TRBD1 (5 bases). The CDR3 runs 13 residues. Between the trimmed V and J ends, which lost 7 bases and 4 bases, there was a span of 14 bases. Germline-derived CDR1 and CDR2 are ENHRY and SYGVKD. CDR3 residues: CAITKDSPYEQYF. DNA of the CDR3: TGTGCCATCACCAAAGACAGTCCGTACGAGCAGTACTTC.

The rearrangement links TRBV5-4 to TRBJ2-2; 8 nucleotides match TRBD2. The V gene end was trimmed by 5 bases and the J gene end by 1 base; junction bases not matched to a gene: 4. The CDR3 spans 15 residues. Germline CDR1 and CDR2: SGHNT and YYREEE (reference sequence). CDR3 amino acids: CASRAGLGNTGELFF. CDR3 bases: TGTGCCAGCAGAGCGGGACTAGGGAACACCGGGGAGCTGTTTTTT.

This clone was counted once. This chain links TRBV28 with TRBJ2-3, with D possibly matching TRBD1 (5 bases). This CDR3 spans 17 amino acids. Per germline, CDR1 MDHEN and CDR2 SYDVKM. The V gene lost 3 bases and the J gene lost 2 bases, with 18 bases spanning the gap. Here the CDR3 reads CASSFGLRQMTTDTQYF. The CDR3 nucleotides are TGTGCCAGCAGTTTTGGCCTTCGACAGATGACCACAGATACGCAGTATTTT.

V is TRBV13 and J is TRBJ2-7, with TRBD1 matching 8 bases. The germline V gene has CDR1 PRHDT and CDR2 FYEKMQ (reference sequence). The CDR3 spans 14 residues. J gave up 0 bases and V 5 bases, and 3 bases lay outside the gene matches. This CDR3 reads CASSRTGSSYEQYF. In nucleotides, the CDR3 is TGTGCCAGCAGCAGGACAGGGTCCTCCTACGAGCAGTACTTC.

The chain uses TRBV6-6 and TRBJ1-3, with 8 positions matching TRBD1. CDR1 MNHNY and CDR2 SVGAGI come from the germline V gene (reference sequence). J was trimmed by 0 bases and V by 4 bases; bases with no gene match: 5. This CDR3 spans 16 amino acids. The CDR3 protein is CASSSGQELSGNTIYF. CDR3 bases: TGTGCCAGCAGTTCGGGACAGGAACTCTCTGGAAACACCATATATTTT.

This sequence joins TRBV5-6 and TRBJ2-3, with TRBD2 as a possible D gene (5 bases). CDR3 length equals 13 residues. The germline CDR1 and CDR2 sequences are SGHDT and YYEEEE. The germline V and J ends were trimmed by 0 bases and 3 bases, with 5 bases remaining between them. CDR3 coding DNA: TGTGCCAGCAGCTTGGAGCGGACAGATACGCAGTATTTT. This gives the protein CASSLERTDTQYF. Combining the CDR3 with reference TRBV5-6 and TRBJ2-3 gives the whole variable domain DAGVTQSPTHLIKTRGQQVTLRCSPKSGHDTVSWYQQALGQGPQFIFQYYEEEERQRGNFPDRFSGHQFPNYSSELNVNALLLGDSALYLCASSLERTDTQYFGPGTRLTVL.

J is TRBJ1-6 and V is TRBV18; D may be TRBD1 (6 bases). CDR1 and CDR2 (germline): KGHSH, LQKENI. This CDR3 comprises 13 residues. Trimming left V 5 bases short and J 14 bases short, with 16 bases between. CDR3 nucleotides: TGTGCCAGCTCAGAAAACCCCGGGGGCACCCTCCACTTT. As protein: CASSENPGGTLHF.

This rearrangement joins TRBV4-3 to TRBJ2-2; D gene ambiguous. Trimming took off 4 bases at V and 3 bases at J, with 15 bases between the two ends. Germline lookup yields CDR1 LGHNA and CDR2 YSLEER. The CDR3 length is 16 residues. The CDR3 nucleotides read TGCGCCAGCAGCCCTTTCGGAACAGCTTACACCGGGGAGCTGTTTTTT. Its protein is CASSPFGTAYTGELFF.

The chain recombines TRBV6-6 with TRBJ2-7, with TRBD2 identical over 7 bases. V dropped 2 bases and J dropped 1; count of bases not matched to a gene: 5. This CDR3 spans 15 amino acids. Germline V gene lookup returns CDR1 MNHNY and CDR2 SVGAGI (reference sequence). CDR3 region: CASSYGGRASYEQYF. Here the CDR3 DNA reads TGTGCCAGCAGTTACGGGGGGAGGGCATCCTACGAGCAGTACTTC.

In the case of this clone: Other DNA sequences in the sample encode the same CDR3. The J gene is TRBJ1-2, the V gene TRBV28; weak D call: TRBD1 (6 bases). The length of the CDR3 is 13 residues. The germline V gene encodes CDR1 MDHEN and CDR2 SYDVKM. Between the trimmed V and J ends, which lost 5 bases and 2 bases, there was a span of 9 bases. CDR3 sequence: CASSVDRNYGYTF. Written as DNA, the CDR3 is TGTGCCAGCAGTGTTGACAGGAACTATGGCTACACCTTC.

This chain connects TRBV11-2 to TRBJ2-1; 12 bases are a match to TRBD2. CDR3 size: 16 residues. From germline, CDR1 is SGHAT and CDR2 FQNNGV. The V and J ends lost 4 bases and 7 bases, in that order; junction bases with no gene match: 8. For the CDR3, the DNA is TGTGCCAGCAGCTCCCGGACTAGCGGGAAGTTAAATGAGCAGTTCTTC. It is translated as CASSSRTSGKLNEQFF.

The chain employs TRBV6-1 and TRBJ2-7, with D perhaps being TRBD1 or TRBD2 (5 bases each). CDR1 and CDR2 (germline): MNHNS, SASEGT. The CDR3 sequence is 13 residues long. V lost 10 bases and J 3 bases, leaving 16 bases between the germline ends. CDR3 residues: CAIGPGHYYEQYF. As DNA, the CDR3 is TGTGCCATCGGACCGGGGCACTACTACGAGCAGTACTTC.

Worth noting for this clone: In the same sample, other DNA sequences code for this CDR3. This chain uses TRBV11-3 with TRBJ1-1; D is undetermined. The ends were cut back, 0 bases at V and 7 bases at J, with 6 bases in the middle. Germline V CDR1 and CDR2: SGHNT, YENEEA. The CDR3 length is 12 residues. CDR3 region: CASSLDRGEAFF. DNA for the CDR3: TGTGCCAGCAGCTTAGATCGGGGTGAAGCTTTCTTT.

V gene TRBV30 combines with J gene TRBJ2-7; TRBD1 agrees at 8 bases. The CDR3 is 14 amino acids. V lost 3 bases and J lost 1; bases outside the gene matches: 5. Germline V gives CDR1 GTSNPN, CDR2 SVGIG (reference sequence). CDR3 sequence: CAWRTTGVSYEQYF. DNA of the CDR3: TGTGCCTGGAGGACGACAGGGGTGTCCTACGAGCAGTACTTC.

The chain combines TRBV9 with TRBJ2-5; tentative D call: TRBD2 (5 bases). Germline V gene data show CDR1 as SGDLS and CDR2 as YYNGEE. Trimming left V 3 bases short and J 4 bases short, with 13 bases between. The CDR3 spans 14 residues. The CDR3 DNA is TGTGCCAGCAGCGATGGAGGTGGCGGAGAGACCCAGTACTTC. This encodes CASSDGGGGETQYF.

The chain uses TRBV7-2 and TRBJ2-1; TRBD2 agrees at 11 bases. Germline lookup yields CDR1 SGHTA and CDR2 FQGNSA. CDR3 length: 16 residues. V trimming: 5 bases; J trimming: 5 bases; junction bases outside the gene matches: 8. CDR3 protein: CASSPTLAGGDNEQFF. CDR3 nucleotide sequence: TGTGCCAGCAGCCCCACCCTAGCGGGAGGCGACAATGAGCAGTTCTTC.